These 6 T cell receptor beta chains originate from one sample sequenced in a study of blood T cell repertoires in COVID-19. Profiled with immunoSEQ multiplex PCR; TCRdb holds only in-frame clones, not every one. The sample shows tens of thousands of clones, approximately 85% of them seen only once. The sequenced sample was peripheral blood. The receptors shown here come from a man in his 60s with COVID-19, enrolled during active disease.

This chain uses TRBV28 with TRBJ2-2; 10 positions match TRBD1. The V gene's germline CDR1 is MDHEN and CDR2 SYDVKM. CDR3 length: 14 residues. After removal of 8 bases from V and 2 bases from J, the junction contained 2 bases not matched to a gene. The CDR3 sequence: CASGQGGNTGELFF. CDR3 coding DNA: TGTGCCAGCGGACAGGGGGGTAACACCGGGGAGCTGTTTTTT.

This sequence joins TRBV4-1 and TRBJ2-5, with D tentatively TRBD1 (5 bases). The CDR3 is made up of 15 amino acids. Per the germline V gene, CDR1 is MGHRA and CDR2 is YSYEKL. V lost 0 bases and J lost 1, with 9 bases in between. DNA for the CDR3: TGCGCCAGCAGCCAAGATGTGACAGTCCAAGAGACCCAGTACTTC. Translation gives CASSQDVTVQETQYF.

V gene TRBV5-1 combines with J gene TRBJ2-7; 7 bases align to TRBD2. The CDR3 is 14 amino acids. Germline CDR1 and CDR2: SGHRS and YFSETQ. V lost 3 bases and J lost 7; bases outside the gene matches: 10. The chain's CDR3 is CASSSTSDLREQYF. In nucleotides, the CDR3 is TGCGCCAGCAGCTCTACTAGCGACCTACGAGAGCAGTACTTC. Full variable domain (missing parts from reference TRBV5-1 and TRBJ2-7): KAGVTQTPRYLIKTRGQQVTLSCSPISGHRSVSWYQQTPGQGLQFLFEYFSETQRNKGNFPGRFSGRQFSNSRSEMNVSTLELGDSALYLCASSSTSDLREQYFGPGTRLTVT.

A few counts support this clone. The chain uses TRBV7-3 and TRBJ2-3; 9 bases match TRBD2. The trim removed 2 bases at V and 4 bases at J, leaving 7 bases unmatched. Looked up from germline, CDR1 is SGHTA and CDR2 is FQGTGA. This CDR3 is built from 16 residues. The CDR3 loop is CASSLAPSGRSDTQYF. The CDR3 DNA reads as TGTGCCAGCAGCTTAGCCCCCAGCGGGAGGTCAGATACGCAGTATTTT.

The chain employs TRBV2 and TRBJ2-2; D is possibly TRBD1 (5 bases). Trimming took 3 bases from V and 4 from J, leaving 12 bases between them. The CDR3 consists of 15 residues. Germline CDR1 is SNHLY and CDR2 is FYNNEI. The DNA of the CDR3 is TGTGCCAGCAGTGACGGCAGGGTGGGCACCGGGGAGCTGTTTTTT. Translation gives CASSDGRVGTGELFF.

J is TRBJ2-3 and V is TRBV28; D gene uncertain. Trimming stripped 5 bases from V and 4 bases from J, with 16 bases between. CDR3 length: 15 residues. CDR1 and CDR2 (germline): MDHEN, SYDVKM. The CDR3 is CASSPTSLGADTQYF. DNA for the CDR3: TGTGCCAGCAGTCCCACCTCTCTGGGCGCAGATACGCAGTATTTT.